Following are 21 T cell receptor beta chains from one sample sequenced in a study of Graves' ophthalmopathy and Graves' hyperthyroidism. The authors amplified TCR beta CDR3 regions, and they did so from RNA transcripts for repertoire sequencing. HTBI primers were used in a first-round RT-PCR, which preceded a second-round multiplex PCR. Each CDR3 protein gets one entry after TCRdb re-called the multiplex PCR reads with MiXCR. This table holds around 600,000 distinct CDR3 sequences, about two fifths found once. The source material was peripheral blood. Receptors originate from an adult man with Graves' ophthalmopathy.

The gene calls are TRBV9 and TRBJ2-5, with 7 bases matching TRBD1. The germline V gene has CDR1 SGDLS and CDR2 YYNGEE. The CDR3 extends over 14 amino acids. Germline trimming cut 4 bases from V and 3 bases from J; bases unmatched to any gene: 6. CDR3: CASSRRTGKETQYF. The CDR3 DNA reads as TGTGCCAGCAGCAGGCGGACAGGCAAAGAGACCCAGTACTTC. Drawing the rest from reference TRBV9 and TRBJ2-5, the complete variable domain is DSGVTQTPKHLITATGQRVTLRCSPRSGDLSVYWYQQSLDQGLQFLIQYYNGEERAKGNILERFSAQQFPDLHSELNLSSLELGDSALYFCASSRRTGKETQYFGPGTRLLVL.

In regard to this clonotype: This clone may be a read error of a much larger clone one base away. In nucleotides, the CDR3 is TGTGCCGGCAGCTTAGATGGGGGACAGGGGACTTCACCCCTCCACTTT. As protein: CAGSLDGGQGTSPLHF. This sequence joins TRBV11-1 and TRBJ1-6, with 10 positions matching TRBD1. Germline-derived CDR1 and CDR2 are SGHAT and FQDESV (reference sequence). The length of the CDR3 is 16 residues.

As for this clonotype: One junction end does not reproduce the germline sequence, and a read error may be involved. The chain combines TRBV5-5 with TRBJ1-6; 7 bases align to TRBD1. CDR1 and CDR2 from the germline V gene are SGHKS and YYEKEE (reference sequence). The CDR3 consists of 16 residues. CDR3 nucleotide sequence: TGCGCCAGCAGCCAAGATTGGTCGACAGGGATTTCACTCCTCCACTTT. This translates into CASSQDWSTGISLLHF. The variable domain in full, completed from reference TRBV5-5 and TRBJ1-6, reads DAGVTQSPTHLIKTRGQQVTLRCSPISGHKSVSWYQQVLGQGPQFIFQYYEKEERGRGNFPDRFSARQFPNYSSELNVNALLLGDSALYLCASSQDWSTGISLLHFGNGTRLTVT.

Of note for this clonotype: The junction and the germline gene differ at one end; a read error may be behind it. The rearrangement links TRBV7-8 to TRBJ2-2; possibly TRBD1 for D (5 bases). This CDR3 has 17 residues. Germline V gives CDR1 SGHVS, CDR2 FQNEAQ. CDR3 nucleotides: TGCGCCAGCAGCCATCCCTGGGGCCAGGGTAACACCGGGGAGCTGTTTTTT. Protein: CASSHPWGQGNTGELFF.

The table lists this clonotype with many counts. The chain has TRBV12-3 or TRBV12-4 and TRBJ2-5, with D possibly being TRBD2 (6 bases). The V end lost 3 bases, the J end lost 2 bases, and 13 bases lay between the germline ends. The CDR3 runs 15 residues. CDR3 sequence: CASSFRLALQETQYF. The CDR3, as DNA: TGTGCCAGCAGTTTTCGTCTAGCGCTTCAAGAGACCCAGTACTTC.

The V and J genes are TRBV10-3 and TRBJ2-5, with a weak D call TRBD1 (6 bases). The end of the DNA is better explained by TRBJ2-1, so the J call may be wrong. From germline, CDR1 is ENHRY and CDR2 SYGVKD. This CDR3 comprises 12 residues. The CDR3 DNA reads TGTGCCAGCAGGAAACAGGGCAATGAGCAGTTCTTC. Translating it yields CASRKQGNEQFF.

The genes are TRBV11-2 and TRBJ1-6, with D maybe TRBD1 (5 bases). The CDR3 length is 15 residues. Deletions cut 5 bases from V and 8 bases from J, with 16 bases between. Germline CDR1 and CDR2: SGHAT and FQNNGV. The CDR3 nucleotides read TGTGCCAGCAGCCTGGAGGGGCGCACCTATTCACCCCTCCACTTT. It specifies CASSLEGRTYSPLHF.

This chain connects TRBV30 to TRBJ2-7, with D possibly TRBD2 on 6 matching bases. The CDR3 sequence is 11 residues long. Germline V gives CDR1 GTSNPN, CDR2 SVGIG (reference sequence). Trimming pared 1 base from V and 7 bases from J, leaving 8 bases between. CDR3 sequence reads: CAWSGGGEQYF. For the CDR3, the DNA is TGTGCCTGGAGTGGTGGAGGGGAGCAGTACTTC.

The gene calls are TRBV20-1 and TRBJ2-3; a possible D gene is TRBD1 (6 bases). The CDR3 covers 13 residues. The ends were cut back, 6 bases at V and 4 bases at J, with 14 bases in the middle. Germline loops: CDR1 DFQATT, CDR2 SNEGSKA (reference sequence). CDR3 in DNA: TGCAGTGCGACAACAGGGTTCCCAGATACGCAGTATTTT. Protein product: CSATTGFPDTQYF.

CDR3 nucleotide sequence: TGTGCCACCAGCAGGGGAGGACAGGGGGCGCGAGAGCAGTACTTC. Protein sequence: CATSRGGQGAREQYF. V gene TRBV15 combines with J gene TRBJ2-7; 11 bases are shared with TRBD1. V lost 3 bases and J lost 7; bases outside the gene matches: 8. CDR3 length: 15 amino acids. Germline CDR1 LNHNV, CDR2 YYDKDF (reference sequence).

This chain joins TRBV4-2 and TRBJ1-2; no definite D call. CDR1 is LGHNA and CDR2 is YNFKEQ in the germline V gene. This CDR3 has 14 residues. V was trimmed by 2 bases and J by 4 bases, leaving 11 bases between them. As DNA, the CDR3 is TGTGCCAGCAGCCAACAACAGAGCCTCTATGGCTACACCTTC. Translating gives CASSQQQSLYGYTF.

The rearrangement joins TRBV30 to TRBJ1-5; 8 bases agree with TRBD1. V gave up 1 base and J gave up 4 bases; unmatched junction bases: 0. The CDR3 is made up of 13 amino acids. Germline V gene lookup returns CDR1 GTSNPN and CDR2 SVGIG (reference sequence). The CDR3 region is CAWSGTGNQPQHF. For the CDR3, the DNA is TGTGCCTGGAGTGGGACAGGGAATCAGCCCCAGCATTTT.

This clonotype was observed at least ten times. J is TRBJ1-2 and V is TRBV12-3 or TRBV12-4; 7 bases agree with TRBD1. The CDR3 has 14 residues. V lost 5 bases to trimming and J lost 4 bases; unmatched junction nucleotides: 7. The CDR3 DNA follows: TGTGCCAGCAGTACTTTGACAGGGTTCTATGGCTACACCTTC. Translation gives CASSTLTGFYGYTF.

This clonotype appeared many times. The chain has TRBV5-1 and TRBJ1-6; a weak D match, TRBD1 (5 bases). Trimming removed 4 bases from V and 8 bases from J, with 10 bases in between. Germline V gene lookup returns CDR1 SGHRS and CDR2 YFSETQ. The CDR3 runs to 13 residues. CDR3 protein: CASSGTGDSPLHF. CDR3 DNA sequence: TGCGCCAGCAGCGGGACGGGTGATTCACCCCTCCACTTT.

The V and J genes are TRBV7-8 and TRBJ1-2; D is perhaps TRBD1 (6 bases). This CDR3 contains 15 residues. V gave up 1 base and J gave up 4 bases, with 13 bases separating them. Germline CDR1 is SGHVS and CDR2 is FQNEAQ. The CDR3 region is CASSLGPGDVYGYTF. The CDR3 nucleotides read TGTGCCAGCAGCTTAGGGCCAGGGGACGTCTATGGCTACACCTTC.

This chain uses TRBV4-1 with TRBJ2-7; 8 bases are shared with TRBD1. This CDR3 contains 16 residues. CDR1 and CDR2 from the germline V gene are MGHRA and YSYEKL. V was clipped by 0 bases and J by 2 bases; unmatched bases: 6. In DNA form, the CDR3 reads TGCGCCAGCAGCCAAGATCTGGGACAGGAACCCTACGAGCAGTACTTC. This sequence encodes CASSQDLGQEPYEQYF.

This clonotype was seen more than once but under ten times. One end of the junction fails to match germline, which may point to a read error. The rearrangement joins TRBV10-3 to TRBJ1-5, with no clear D. Per the germline V gene, CDR1 is ENHRY and CDR2 is SYGVKD. This CDR3 spans 14 amino acids. CDR3 DNA sequence: TGTGCCAGCAGTAACCTCGGGGAGAGCCAGCCCCAGCATTTT. As protein: CASSNLGESQPQHF.

Comment on this clonotype: A much larger clonotype is one base distant, so this may be a read error. The chain links TRBV7-6 to TRBJ1-1; TRBD1 might be the D (5 bases). CDR1 and CDR2 (germline): SGHVS, FNYEAQ. This CDR3 has 15 residues. The germline V and J ends were trimmed by 2 bases and 0 bases, with 10 bases remaining between them. This CDR3 is CASSLKAGLNTEAFF. Here the CDR3 DNA reads TGTGCCAGCAGCTTAAAAGCAGGGCTGAACACTGAAGCTTTCTTT.

This clonotype was counted ten times or more. The genes are TRBV7-7 and TRBJ2-5; no firm D call. Germline V gene lookup returns CDR1 SSHAT and CDR2 FNYEAQ (reference sequence). The CDR3 consists of 13 residues. Deletions cut 1 base from V and 4 bases from J, with 7 bases between. DNA of the CDR3: TGTGCCAGCAGCTTAGACGCCGGAGAGACCCAGTACTTC. It specifies CASSLDAGETQYF.

The chain combines TRBV10-3 with TRBJ1-6; 7 nucleotides align to TRBD1. Germline CDR1 is ENHRY and CDR2 is SYGVKD. The CDR3 totals 15 residues. With V trimmed by 9 bases and J by 9 bases, 14 bases remained unmatched. The DNA for the CDR3 is TGTGCCATGAGGGGGGGCACAGGGGTTACTTCACCCCTCCACTTT. It specifies CAMRGGTGVTSPLHF.

This clonotype came up a few times. The gene calls are TRBV7-9 and TRBJ1-2; weak D call: TRBD1 (5 bases). Per the germline V gene, CDR1 is SEHNR and CDR2 is FQNEAQ (reference sequence). V shed 7 bases and J shed 6 bases, with 21 bases lying between them. The CDR3 extends over 15 amino acids. The CDR3 reads CASMRQAQWGNGYTF. DNA for the CDR3: TGTGCCAGCATGAGGCAGGCGCAGTGGGGGAATGGCTACACCTTC.